A selection of T cell receptor beta chains follows, all from one sample in a study of identical twins. In TCRdb, the 5' RACE reads were re-called with MiXCR into one record per CDR3 protein. The data contain around 530,000 distinct CDR3 sequences, around 15% of them singletons. These records were also assigned to another study, of yellow fever vaccine responses in identical twins.

Sequenced material: CD4+ T cells sorted from blood. The receptors shown here come from a woman under 30 in good health. Each CDR3 is given with its conserved first and last residue. D genes are given only for firm matches. Part of the rows lack a size; the others show once, few, many or a class for expanded clones.

CDR3 protein: CSVLDRVDTGELFF
CDR3 DNA: TGCAGCGTACTGGACAGGGTGGACACCGGGGAGCTGTTTTTT
V gene: TRBV29-1
clone size: few
J gene: TRBJ2-2
D gene: TRBD1

CDR3 protein: CASSLIPSQAETQYF
CDR3 DNA: TGTGCCAGCAGCTTAATCCCAAGCCAGGCAGAGACCCAGTACTTC
V gene: TRBV7-9
clone size: few
J gene: TRBJ2-5
D gene: NA

CDR3 protein: CASSEVFWAGGERTDTQYF
CDR3 DNA: TGTGCCAGCAGTGAAGTCTTTTGGGCAGGGGGCGAGAGGACAGATACGCAGTATTTT
V gene: TRBV6-1
clone size: few
J gene: TRBJ2-3
D gene: TRBD1

CDR3 protein: CASSPRQGQETQYF
CDR3 DNA: TGTGCCAGCAGCCCTCGACAGGGGCAAGAGACCCAGTACTTC
V gene: TRBV9
clone size: many
J gene: TRBJ2-5
D gene: TRBD1

CDR3 protein: CSGGSSGDQPQHF
CDR3 DNA: TGCAGTGGGGGCAGTTCCGGCGATCAGCCCCAGCATTTT
V gene: TRBV20-1
clone size: few
J gene: TRBJ1-5
D gene: NA

CDR3 protein: CASSSGPMGDSPLHF
CDR3 DNA: TGTGCCAGCAGCTCGGGACCTATGGGGGATTCACCCCTCCACTTT
V gene: TRBV7-4
clone size: NA
J gene: TRBJ1-6
D gene: NA

CDR3 protein: CASSPLQGVDQPQHF
CDR3 DNA: TGTGCCAGCTCACCACTACAGGGGGTCGACCAGCCCCAGCATTTT
V gene: TRBV18
clone size: few
J gene: TRBJ1-5
D gene: TRBD1

CDR3 protein: CASSPLGGVGQPQHF
CDR3 DNA: TGTGCCAGCAGCCCCCTAGGGGGTGTGGGTCAGCCCCAGCATTTT
V gene: TRBV28
clone size: NA
J gene: TRBJ1-5
D gene: NA

CDR3 protein: CSAPRFSGNEQFF
CDR3 DNA: TGCAGTGCCCCGCGATTTAGCGGCAATGAGCAGTTCTTC
V gene: TRBV20-1
clone size: few
J gene: TRBJ2-1
D gene: NA

CDR3 protein: CATSDGLRHTNTGELFF
CDR3 DNA: TGTGCCACCAGTGATGGCCTGCGGCACACCAACACCGGGGAGCTGTTTTTT
V gene: TRBV24-1
clone size: many
J gene: TRBJ2-2
D gene: NA

CDR3 protein: CATTQVEGTDTQYF
CDR3 DNA: TGTGCCACCACGCAGGTCGAGGGCACAGATACGCAGTATTTT
V gene: TRBV28
clone size: NA
J gene: TRBJ2-3
D gene: NA

CDR3 protein: CAFCSMTSGGRSYNEQFF
CDR3 DNA: TGTGCCTTCTGCTCAATGACTAGCGGGGGCCGGTCCTACAATGAGCAGTTCTTC
V gene: TRBV2
clone size: NA
J gene: TRBJ2-1
D gene: TRBD2

CDR3 protein: CASSYGGTGITNEQFF
CDR3 DNA: TGTGCCAGCAGTTACGGTGGGACAGGGATTACCAATGAGCAGTTCTTC
V gene: TRBV6-5
clone size: NA
J gene: TRBJ2-1
D gene: TRBD1

CDR3 protein: CASRQTPPGLAGGRKETQYF
CDR3 DNA: TGTGCCAGCAGACAAACACCCCCGGGACTAGCGGGAGGGAGAAAGGAGACCCAGTACTTC
V gene: TRBV6-2/TRBV6-3
clone size: NA
J gene: TRBJ2-5
D gene: TRBD2

CDR3 protein: CASSYSSSYGYTF
CDR3 DNA: TGTGCCAGCAGTTACTCGAGTAGCTATGGCTACACCTTC
V gene: TRBV6-6
clone size: NA
J gene: TRBJ1-2
D gene: NA

CDR3 protein: CAASGGQGVRDEQFF
CDR3 DNA: TGTGCCGCCTCCGGGGGACAGGGGGTCAGGGATGAGCAGTTCTTC
V gene: TRBV10-3
clone size: NA
J gene: TRBJ2-1
D gene: TRBD1